This T cell receptor beta chain emerged from a study of cytomegalovirus exposure and HLA in healthy donors. A remark on this clone: Its target is unknown.

Researchers ran the PCR with 60 Vbeta and 13 Jbeta primers. Sequencing used immunoSEQ multiplex PCR; TCRdb keeps in-frame clones, though not all of them. Its table lists around 210,000 clones. The CDR3 contains 16 residues. The J segment lost 6 bases and the V segment lost 3 bases, leaving 4 bases of the junction unmatched. Per the germline V gene, CDR1 is WNHNN and CDR2 is SYGVQD (reference sequence). Study findings and constraints: Versus the approximately 700-donor mean, an Asian-associated ancestry cluster reportedly showed fewer N-insertions in a later analysis. Confirmation was obtained in vitro that a few CMV-associated chains are specific for CMV antigens.

Sequencing was performed on PBMCs. The chain combines TRBV10-1 with TRBJ2-1; 14 bases agree with TRBD2. This clonotype was obtained from a woman in her twenties or thirties in good health and CMV-seropositive. CDR3 sequence: CASSDPGLAGVNEQFF. The CDR3, as DNA: TGCGCCAGCAGTGACCCGGGACTAGCGGGAGTCAATGAGCAGTTCTTC.